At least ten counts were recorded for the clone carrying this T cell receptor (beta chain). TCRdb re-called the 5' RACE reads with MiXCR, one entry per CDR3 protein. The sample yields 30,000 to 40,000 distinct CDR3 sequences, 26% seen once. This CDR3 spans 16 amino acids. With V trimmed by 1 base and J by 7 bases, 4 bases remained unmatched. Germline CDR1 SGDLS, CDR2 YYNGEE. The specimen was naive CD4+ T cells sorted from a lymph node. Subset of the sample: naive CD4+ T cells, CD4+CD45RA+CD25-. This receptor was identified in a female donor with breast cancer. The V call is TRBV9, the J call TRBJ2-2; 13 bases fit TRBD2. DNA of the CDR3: TGTGCCAGCAGCGTAACTAGCGGGAGGGATGACGGGGAGCTGTTTTTT. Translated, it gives CASSVTSGRDDGELFF. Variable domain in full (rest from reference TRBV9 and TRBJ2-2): DSGVTQTPKHLITATGQRVTLRCSPRSGDLSVYWYQQSLDQGLQFLIQYYNGEERAKGNILERFSAQQFPDLHSELNLSSLELGDSALYFCASSVTSGRDDGELFFGEGSRLTVL.